The source of this T cell receptor beta chain is a study of blood T cells in healthy people across ages. Next came a second PCR, run for roughly 7 to 12 cycles, which used a sample-barcoded 5' primer along with a J-beta primer mix. The template-switch adaptor, which had 12 random nucleotides, put a tag on each cDNA molecule. Each CDR3 protein gets one entry after TCRdb re-called the 5' RACE reads with MiXCR. The data contain 750,000 to 950,000 distinct CDR3 sequences, around a quarter of them singletons. This CDR3 region has 17 residues. V dropped 1 base and J dropped 5 bases, with 20 bases sitting between them. CDR1 and CDR2 (germline): MNHEY, SMNVEV (reference sequence). The data also belong to a second study, concerning T cells of mothers and their children.

Sequenced material: blood. The rearrangement uses TRBV27 and TRBJ2-5; a weak D match, TRBD1 (6 bases). The origin of this receptor is a boy under 18 in good health. CDR3 amino acids: CASSLYADPGEKETQYF. CDR3 sequence (DNA): TGTGCCAGCAGTTTATACGCTGACCCAGGGGAAAAGGAGACCCAGTACTTC.